This TCR beta chain was captured in a study of monozygotic twins with inflammatory bowel disease. Whole-study results and caveats: A reduction in TCRbeta diversity (inverse Simpson) was seen in IBD patients relative to healthy co-twins. Clonotype overlap with others was lower in IBD patients than in healthy twins, a difference that was greatest with disease activity.

Each of the TCR libraries took 3,000 to 4,500 ng of total RNA. cDNA for each sample came from eight separate reactions. TCRdb reworked the 5' RACE reads into one entry per CDR3 protein, no DNA. Listed are approximately 210,000 distinct CDR3 sequences; roughly 7.5% falls within the top ten. In germline, CDR1 is MNHEY, CDR2 SVGAGI. This CDR3 has 13 amino acids. As regards this clonotype: Antigen specificity is unknown.

This sequence originates from a human donor with ulcerative colitis or Crohn's disease, or a healthy co-twin of an affected twin (not recorded which). The chain couples TRBV6-5 to TRBJ2-2; lacking DNA, the TRBD1 call made by TCRdb goes unchecked. The material sequenced was blood. This chain's CDR3 is CASRSRGAGELFF.